Each of the 2 T cell receptor beta chains below was sequenced from the same sample in a study of tumor-infiltrating lymphocytes in primary liver carcinoma. Using a constant-region primer together with ProtoScript II reverse transcriptase, TCR beta cDNA was made from 500 ng of total RNA. For TCR beta, libraries were produced by three nested multiplex PCR rounds using slightly modified ARM-PCR. Both of the initial two PCR rounds ran for nine to eleven cycles and employed TRBV1-TRBV30 forward primers alongside a C-beta reverse primer. TCRdb called the multiplex PCR reads again in MiXCR, with one record for every CDR3 protein. The sample lists 300,000 to 400,000 distinct CDR3 sequences, 65% occurring once. The authors took blood RNA from unsorted whole blood and also extracted germline DNA. The sample consisted of peripheral blood. Source of these receptors: a man aged 40-50 years with primary liver carcinoma and hepatitis B virus infection.

This clonotype was recorded at least ten times. This rearrangement joins TRBV29-1 to TRBJ2-2, with D maybe TRBD1 (5 bases). The CDR3 totals 13 residues. Trimming shortened V by 6 bases and J by 1 base, and 9 bases separated the two germline ends. Germline CDR1 and CDR2: SQVTM and ANQGSEA. The CDR3 sequence: CSVDTGNTGELFF. The CDR3 DNA sequence: TGCAGCGTGGACACGGGGAACACCGGGGAGCTGTTTTTT.

As to this clonotype: It may be a read error: a sequence one base away is much more abundant. The conserved final phenylalanine or tryptophan is absent from the CDR3, which likely points to a read error. The rearrangement joins TRBV6-1 to TRBJ2-3; a possible D gene is TRBD2 (6 bases). This CDR3 region has 16 residues. V dropped 7 bases and J dropped 2 bases, with 19 bases sitting between them. CDR1 and CDR2 (germline): MNHNS, SASEGT. The CDR3 DNA reads as TGTGCCAGCATTAGTAGTGTAGCGGCGTCCACAGATACGCAGTATCTT. Translating gives CASISSVAASTDTQYL.